This entry lists 15 T cell receptor beta chains sequenced from one sample in a study of monozygotic twins with inflammatory bowel disease. Reprocessing the 5' RACE reads, TCRdb reports a single entry for every CDR3 protein and omits DNA. The sample includes approximately 330,000 distinct CDR3 sequences. Sequencing used blood. The receptors were sampled from a human donor with ulcerative colitis or Crohn's disease, or a healthy co-twin of an affected twin (not recorded which).

This chain joins TRBV5-5 and TRBJ2-1; TCRdb's D call, TRBD2, is unchecked because there is no DNA. The germline CDR1 and CDR2 sequences are SGHKS and YYEKEE (reference sequence). The CDR3 is made up of 16 amino acids. The CDR3 is CASSTSGGRLLYEQFF.

The chain links TRBV10-1 to TRBJ2-7; TCRdb calls TRBD2, which cannot be checked without DNA. The CDR3 is 15 amino acids. The V gene's germline CDR1 is WNHNN and CDR2 SYGVQD (reference sequence). CDR3 in amino acids: CASSAASGTSYEQYF.

V and J are TRBV12-3 or TRBV12-4 and TRBJ2-5; TCRdb reports TRBD1, a call that lacks DNA to check it against. The CDR3 runs to 15 residues. CDR3 sequence reads: CASSFASGQRETQYF.

The chain is built from TRBV7-2 and TRBJ2-2; TCRdb's D call, TRBD1, is unchecked because there is no DNA. CDR1 and CDR2 from the germline V gene are SGHTA and FQGNSA. This CDR3 contains 17 residues. The CDR3 sequence is CASSSDVRAANTGELFF.

J is TRBJ2-3 and V is TRBV5-1; the D call of TRBD1 rests on TCRdb alone, since no DNA is present to check it. The germline V gene encodes CDR1 SGHRS and CDR2 YFSETQ. This CDR3 is built from 15 residues. The CDR3 is CASSLAGQSTGTQYF.

The CDR3 region is CASSIQPGLVVNEQFF. V gene TRBV18 combines with J gene TRBJ2-1; TCRdb gives TRBD2 as the D gene, but with no DNA this cannot be confirmed. This CDR3 has 16 amino acids. CDR1 is KGHSH and CDR2 is LQKENI in the germline V gene.

The rearrangement links TRBV28 to TRBJ1-1; TCRdb calls TRBD1, which cannot be checked without DNA. From germline, CDR1 is MDHEN and CDR2 SYDVKM. This CDR3 comprises 14 residues. CDR3 loop: CASSFSGEVTEAFF.

V and J are TRBV20-1 and TRBJ2-1; TCRdb indicates TRBD2, and absent DNA this call remains unverified. The CDR3 is made up of 14 amino acids. Germline CDR1 is DFQATT and CDR2 is SNEGSKA (reference sequence). CDR3: CSALGLREGNEQFF.

This chain connects TRBV7-3 to TRBJ2-2. CDR1 is SGHTA and CDR2 is FQGTGA in the germline V gene. This CDR3 spans 13 amino acids. The CDR3 sequence: CASSLSVTGELFF.

The chain combines TRBV20-1 with TRBJ2-1. Germline V gene lookup returns CDR1 DFQATT and CDR2 SNEGSKA (reference sequence). This CDR3 region has 14 residues. CDR3 residues: CSAPRWWPNNEQFF.

This sequence joins TRBV5-1 and TRBJ1-5; TCRdb's assignment of TRBD1 cannot be checked, as there is no DNA. There are 15 residues in the CDR3. The germline V gene encodes CDR1 SGHRS and CDR2 YFSETQ. The chain's CDR3 is CAAPRDRGLNQPQHF. The entire variable domain, with the rest obtained from reference TRBV5-1 and TRBJ1-5, is as follows: KAGVTQTPRYLIKTRGQQVTLSCSPISGHRSVSWYQQTPGQGLQFLFEYFSETQRNKGNFPGRFSGRQFSNSRSEMNVSTLELGDSALYLCAAPRDRGLNQPQHFGDGTRLSIL.

The V call is TRBV5-1, the J call TRBJ1-1. The CDR3 runs 15 residues. Looked up from germline, CDR1 is SGHRS and CDR2 is YFSETQ. This chain's CDR3 is CASRLGGEKNTEAFF.

The gene calls are TRBV5-1 and TRBJ2-7; as DNA is missing, the TRBD1 call by TCRdb cannot be tested. CDR1 SGHRS and CDR2 YFSETQ come from the germline V gene. This CDR3 contains 14 residues. CDR3 residues: CASSPPGRAHEQYF.

The V and J genes are TRBV20-1 and TRBJ2-4. Germline CDR1 is DFQATT and CDR2 is SNEGSKA (reference sequence). The CDR3 is 13 amino acids. CDR3 amino acids: CSARRTAKNIQYF.

The chain has TRBV29-1 and TRBJ1-1; the D gene TCRdb calls, TRBD1, cannot be checked with no DNA. CDR1 and CDR2 from the germline V gene are SQVTM and ANQGSEA. The CDR3 sequence is 12 residues long. CDR3 region: CSVKTGVAEAFF.